These T cell receptor beta chains were read from a single sample in a study of neurological immune-mediated disorders. Using its own MiXCR run on the 5' RACE reads, TCRdb lists one record per CDR3 protein. This table holds more than 15,000 distinct CDR3 sequences, roughly 14% found once. The sample was PBMCs. Receptors originate from a man between 60 and 75 years old with HTLV-1-associated myelopathy (HAM/TSP). Both conserved end residues are part of each CDR3. A D gene is named only where the DNA matches it firmly. The size of a clone is reported for some rows only, either as once, few or many, or as a class for expanded clones.

-	TRBV7-2	many	TRBJ1-2	CASNYNQGGYGYTF	TGTGCCAGCAACTACAACCAGGGCGGATATGGCTACACCTTC
-	TRBV5-1	many	TRBJ1-1	CASSPDGGSAEAFF	TGCGCCAGCAGCCCGGACGGGGGGTCAGCTGAAGCTTTCTTT
TRBD2	TRBV7-2	many	TRBJ2-3	CASSSWTSGGDTQYF	TGTGCCAGCAGCTCCTGGACTAGCGGGGGTGATACGCAGTATTTT
-	TRBV5-5	many	TRBJ1-2	CASSFPPGLNYGYTF	TGTGCCAGCAGCTTCCCTCCGGGGCTTAACTATGGCTACACCTTC
-	TRBV28	-	TRBJ1-2	CASSLSHREAGYGYTF	TGTGCCAGCAGTTTAAGCCACAGGGAGGCGGGCTATGGCTACACCTTC
TRBD2	TRBV20-1	many	TRBJ2-3	CSASWGLAGGGGTDTQYF	TGCAGTGCTAGTTGGGGACTAGCGGGGGGCGGGGGCACAGATACGCAGTATTTT
TRBD1	TRBV7-9	many	TRBJ2-2	CASSPGWTGDTGELFF	TGTGCCAGCAGCCCCGGGTGGACAGGCGACACCGGGGAGCTGTTTTTT
TRBD1	TRBV19	-	TRBJ1-5	CASNGRGSYSNQPQHF	TGTGCCAGTAACGGCAGGGGGTCCTATAGCAATCAGCCCCAGCATTTT
TRBD1	TRBV6-5	many	TRBJ1-3	CASSPPQGARSGNTIYF	TGTGCCAGCAGCCCTCCTCAGGGGGCCCGCTCTGGAAACACCATATATTTT
-	TRBV7-3	few	TRBJ2-1	CASSLKGGKQFF	TGTGCCAGCAGCTTAAAGGGCGGGAAGCAGTTCTTC
TRBD1	TRBV12-5	-	TRBJ1-5	CASGLVGTVPGATNQPQHF	TGTGCTAGTGGTTTGGTAGGGACAGTCCCAGGGGCGACTAATCAGCCCCAGCATTTT
TRBD1	TRBV10-3	many	TRBJ1-1	CAIRTGEATEAFF	TGTGCCATCAGGACAGGGGAAGCCACTGAAGCTTTCTTT
-	TRBV7-2	many	TRBJ2-7	CASSLVVNGQYF	TGTGCCAGCAGCTTAGTAGTAAATGGGCAGTACTTC
TRBD1	TRBV12-3/TRBV12-4	many	TRBJ2-1	CASSPQGAYSYNEQFF	TGTGCCAGCAGTCCCCAGGGGGCGTATTCCTACAATGAGCAGTTCTTC
-	TRBV5-1	medium-sized	TRBJ1-6	CASSTDGRSNSPLHF	TGCGCCAGCAGCACGGACGGAAGATCTAATTCACCCCTCCACTTT
-	TRBV7-6	many	TRBJ2-7	CASGPGGQREQYF	TGTGCCAGCGGGCCGGGGGGCCAAAGAGAGCAGTACTTC
-	TRBV29-1	many	TRBJ1-2	CSVEIPGIGDGYTF	TGCAGCGTTGAAATCCCGGGTATAGGCGATGGCTACACCTTC